This is a list of T cell receptor beta chains from one sample in a study of blood T cell repertoires in COVID-19. Only in-frame clones appear in the TCRdb table, and some are missing; sequencing was by immunoSEQ multiplex PCR. Altogether 200,000 to 250,000 clones are present, more than 80% being singletons, with the ten largest covering roughly 1.2%. The sequencing sample was made of peripheral blood. The receptor source for this set is a woman under 40 with COVID-19, enrolled during active disease. CDR3s include the opening cysteine and the closing phenylalanine or tryptophan. D genes are given only for firm matches. A row's size may be missing; if present it is once, few, many or a size class.

>-|TRBJ2-2|-|TRBV27
TGTGCCAGCAGTTTAGATGCCAGGGCCACCGGGGAGCTGTTTTTT
CASSLDARATGELFF
>-|TRBJ2-7|-|TRBV29-1
TGCAGCGTTTCCCCCCTAACAGGGCCGGGCGAGCAGTACTTC
CSVSPLTGPGEQYF
>-|TRBJ1-1|-|TRBV10-3
TGTGCCATCAGTGAGAGGCAGGGTGACACTGAAGCTTTCTTT
CAISERQGDTEAFF
>-|TRBJ1-2|TRBD1|TRBV28
TGTGCCAGCACTTCCCCGGGACAGGGAAACTATGGCTACACCTTC
CASTSPGQGNYGYTF
>-|TRBJ1-4|TRBD1|TRBV28
TGTGCCAGCAGTCGACAGGGACCAAATGAAAAACTGTTTTTT
CASSRQGPNEKLFF
>-|TRBJ1-2|-|TRBV19
TGTGCCAGTAGATACGGACTAGGTGGCTACACCTTC
CASRYGLGGYTF
>-|TRBJ2-7|TRBD2|TRBV3-1/TRBV3-2
TGTGCCAGCAGCCGGACTAGCGGGAGGGCCGAGCAGTACTTC
CASSRTSGRAEQYF
>few|TRBJ1-6|TRBD1|TRBV6-1
TGTGCCAGCAGTGGGGGAAGGGACAGGTCCAATTCACCCCTCCACTTT
CASSGGRDRSNSPLHF
>-|TRBJ2-2|TRBD1|TRBV7-3
TGTGCCAGCAGCTTAAAGGGACAGGGGACCACCGGGGAGCTGTTTTTT
CASSLKGQGTTGELFF
>-|TRBJ2-1|TRBD2|TRBV6-2/TRBV6-3
TGTGCCAGCAGTACGGCCGGGAGGGGCGAGAATGAGCAGTTCTTC
CASSTAGRGENEQFF
>-|TRBJ2-7|TRBD1|TRBV5-1
TGCGCCAGCAGCTTGGGCGGATCACAGGGGGGCTTCTCCTACGAGCAGTACTTC
CASSLGGSQGGFSYEQYF
>few|TRBJ2-7|-|TRBV4-1
TGCGCCAGCAGCCTCAGGCCGGGGGTCTACGAGCAGTACTTC
CASSLRPGVYEQYF
>-|TRBJ2-7|-|TRBV7-9
TGTGCCAGCAGCTTAGAGCCAGAGCAGTACTTC
CASSLEPEQYF
>-|TRBJ1-4|TRBD1|TRBV5-5
TGTGCCAGCAGCAGGGACAGGGGCCTTGAAAAACTGTTTTTT
CASSRDRGLEKLFF
>few|TRBJ1-5|-|TRBV5-6
TGTGCCAGCAGCACATCCGGACAGCTCTTTAGCAATCAGCCCCAGCATTTT
CASSTSGQLFSNQPQHF
>-|TRBJ1-4|-|TRBV21-1
TGTGCCAGCAGCTTCTTGAGGGCCAGAGAAATTGTTAATGAAAAACTGTTTTTT
CASSFLRAREIVNEKLFF
>-|TRBJ1-4|TRBD1|TRBV12-3/TRBV12-4
TGTGCCAGCAACAGGGGAAATGAAAAACTGTTTTTT
CASNRGNEKLFF
>-|TRBJ2-5|TRBD2|TRBV6-5
TGTGGGGGGGGGACTAGAGGTTGGCAGACCCAGTACTTC
CGGGTRGWQTQYF
>once|TRBJ2-1|TRBD1|TRBV5-1
TGCGCCAGCAGCTCCTTTCCAGGACAGGGGTACAATGAGCAGTTCTTC
CASSSFPGQGYNEQFF
>once|TRBJ2-5|-|TRBV14
TGTGCCAGCAGCCAAGGTCCAGGGCTGGTCCAAGAGACCCAGTACTTC
CASSQGPGLVQETQYF
>-|TRBJ1-4|-|TRBV5-3
TGTGCCAGAAGCTTGGGTATAGGCAGACTCAATGAAAAACTGTTTTTT
CARSLGIGRLNEKLFF
>-|TRBJ1-3|-|TRBV19
TGTGCCAGTAGTATCGCGACAGCCTTAGGGAACACCATATATTTT
CASSIATALGNTIYF
>-|TRBJ2-5|-|TRBV6-5
TGTGCCGGTGAAGTAGGGAACAGCGGTGGCGAGACCCAGTACTTC
CAGEVGNSGGETQYF
>-|TRBJ1-2|-|TRBV6-2/TRBV6-3
TGTGCCAGCAGTTACTCGGCGGTATTCGGCTACACCTTC
CASSYSAVFGYTF
>-|TRBJ2-2|-|TRBV14
TGTGCCAGCAGCCTTATCGCGGGGTGGGGCACCGGGGAGCTGTTTTTT
CASSLIAGWGTGELFF
>few|TRBJ2-7|-|TRBV7-2
TGTGCCAGCAGCTTAAACCTGGGGAGCTCCTACGAGCAGTACTTC
CASSLNLGSSYEQYF
>-|TRBJ2-7|-|TRBV5-8
TGTGCCAGCAGCTTCTGGAAGGGGTTCCACTTC
CASSFWKGFHF
>-|TRBJ2-2|-|TRBV10-3
TGTGCCATCACCCTAGGGGGTTCGAACACCGGGGAGCTGTTTTTT
CAITLGGSNTGELFF
>-|TRBJ2-1|-|TRBV19
TGTGCCAGTAGAGCCCAGGGGGGAGCGAATGAGCAGTTCTTC
CASRAQGGANEQFF
>-|TRBJ2-5|-|TRBV7-6
TGTGCCAGCAGTCCAGGGTCGGCAGACCAAGAGACCCAGTACTTC
CASSPGSADQETQYF
>-|TRBJ1-2|TRBD1|TRBV30
TGTGCCGGAGAAAGACAGGGCGCGGATGGCTACACCTTC
CAGERQGADGYTF
>-|TRBJ2-2|TRBD2|TRBV6-5
TGTGCCAGCAGGGTAGCGGGAAACACCGGGGAGCTGTTTTTT
CASRVAGNTGELFF
>once|TRBJ2-1|TRBD2|TRBV9
TGTGCCAGCAGCGTAGTCGAGTGGACTAGTATCCAGCTCTTC
CASSVVEWTSIQLF
>-|TRBJ2-7|-|TRBV5-4
TGTGCCAGCAGCTTTCCTGGAGGGAACTCCTACGAGCAGTACTTC
CASSFPGGNSYEQYF
>-|TRBJ1-3|-|TRBV9
TGTGCCAGCAGCCCAAGTGGGGGGAGGGCCGGAAACACCATATATTTT
CASSPSGGRAGNTIYF
>-|TRBJ2-7|-|TRBV27
TGTGCCAGCAGTTTATCCCTCTCCTACGAGCAGTACTTC
CASSLSLSYEQYF
>-|TRBJ2-3|TRBD1|TRBV5-1
TGCGCCAGCAGCTTGGTTGGACAGGGAACAGATACGCAGTATTTT
CASSLVGQGTDTQYF
>-|TRBJ1-2|-|TRBV19
TGTGCCAGTAGTACGACATCGGGGGGGTGGAACTATGGCTACACCTTC
CASSTTSGGWNYGYTF
>-|TRBJ2-3|TRBD2|TRBV5-1
TGCGCCAGCAGACGGACTAGCGGGGCAGATACGCAGTATTTT
CASRRTSGADTQYF
>-|TRBJ2-2|TRBD2|TRBV7-3
TGTGCCAGCAGACAGACTAGCGGGGTCAACACCGGGGAGCTGTTTTTT
CASRQTSGVNTGELFF
>-|TRBJ2-7|TRBD1|TRBV7-3
TGTGCCAGCAGCTCCGCGACAGGGGGGCTTGAGTTC
CASSSATGGLEF
>once|TRBJ1-4|-|TRBV30
TGTGCCTGGAGTCCTGAACTGGTTAGTGATGAAAAACTGTTTTTT
CAWSPELVSDEKLFF
>-|TRBJ2-7|-|TRBV7-9
TGTGCCAGCAGCTCCAGGGCGGCAACGATTTACGAGCAGTACTTC
CASSSRAATIYEQYF
>once|TRBJ2-5|TRBD2|TRBV7-7
TGTGCCAGCAGCCGGTCGGGAGGGGGTGAAGAGACCCAGTACTTC
CASSRSGGGEETQYF
>once|TRBJ2-3|-|TRBV7-2
TGTGCCAGCAGCCTCCAGGAGGGTGGGGGGGATACGCAGTATTTT
CASSLQEGGGDTQYF
>-|TRBJ1-5|TRBD1|TRBV6-5
TGTGCCAGCAGACGGACAGGGGTGGGAAATCAGCCCCAGCATTTT
CASRRTGVGNQPQHF
>once|TRBJ2-5|-|TRBV6-2/TRBV6-3
TGTGCCAGCAGTTACAACAGAAGGGAGACCCAGTACTTC
CASSYNRRETQYF
>-|TRBJ2-6|TRBD1|TRBV5-5
TGTGCCAGCAGCTTGGCCGGATCAGGGGGCACTGGGGCCAACGTCCTGACTTTC
CASSLAGSGGTGANVLTF
>-|TRBJ2-5|TRBD1|TRBV3-1/TRBV3-2
TGTGCCAGCAGCCAAGCCACCGGGACAGGGTGGGAGACCCAGTACTTC
CASSQATGTGWETQYF
>-|TRBJ1-4|-|TRBV7-2
TGTGCCAGCAGCTTCGGCGGGGGGGAAAAACTGTTTTTT
CASSFGGGEKLFF
>-|TRBJ2-7|TRBD1|TRBV5-5
TGTGCCAGCAGCCCGGGACAGGACTCCTACGAGCAGTACTTC
CASSPGQDSYEQYF
>-|TRBJ1-2|-|TRBV28
TGTGCCGCCGGACTTCACTATGGCTACACCTTC
CAAGLHYGYTF
>-|TRBJ1-1|-|TRBV7-2
TGTGCCAGCAGCACGGACAGTAACACTGAAGCTTTCTTT
CASSTDSNTEAFF
>-|TRBJ2-3|-|TRBV18
TGTGCCAGCTCACCACCCCTAGAGTGGGTTTTCGGCACGCAGTATTTT
CASSPPLEWVFGTQYF
>-|TRBJ1-4|TRBD1|TRBV27
TGTGCCAGCGCGTTTTATTACGGGACAGCTAATGAAAAACTGTTTTTT
CASAFYYGTANEKLFF